This passage covers 26 T cell receptor beta chains from one sample sequenced in a study of breast tumors, draining lymph nodes, adjacent tissues. TCRdb reprocessed the multiplex PCR reads via MiXCR and lists one record per CDR3 protein. Among over 60,000 distinct CDR3 sequences, less than 60% were seen once, and the ten largest hold roughly a fifth. The source material was breast tumor tissue. Receptor source: a female donor with breast cancer. Some clones in this sample may be carry-over from other donors' samples.

There are many counts of this clonotype. The rearrangement links TRBV7-2 to TRBJ1-2; TRBD1 might be the D (5 bases). This CDR3 has 16 amino acids. CDR1 and CDR2 (germline): SGHTA, FQGNSA. V lost 5 bases to trimming and J lost 7 bases, with 23 bases between them. CDR3 protein: CASSDSRRGRASGYTF. In DNA form, the CDR3 reads TGTGCCAGCAGCGACTCCCGGAGGGGCAGGGCCTCTGGCTACACCTTC. Supplemented by reference TRBV7-2 and TRBJ1-2, the full variable domain reads GAGVSQSPSNKVTEKGKDVELRCDPISGHTALYWYRQSLGQGLEFLIYFQGNSAPDKSGLPSDRFSAERTGGSVSTLTIQRTQQEDSAVYLCASSDSRRGRASGYTFGSGTRLTVV.

This clonotype was counted only a few times. A read error may account for a junction end that differs from germline. V gene TRBV3-1 combines with J gene TRBJ2-2; perhaps TRBD2 as D (5 bases). The CDR3 contains 15 residues. Per germline, CDR1 LGHDT and CDR2 YNNKEL (reference sequence). The CDR3 region has the DNA TGTGCCAGCAGCCACGGATCCTGTGAACACCGGGGAGCTGTTTTT. Encoded protein: CASSHGSCEHRGAVF.

This clonotype was picked up one time. V and J are TRBV2 and TRBJ1-2; a possible D gene is TRBD1 (5 bases). V lost 10 bases to trimming and J lost 4 bases, with 10 bases between them. Germline CDR1 and CDR2: SNHLY and FYNNEI. This CDR3 has 11 residues. CDR3 DNA sequence: TGTGCCATCAGGGTACTCTATGGCTACACCTTC. Protein: CAIRVLYGYTF.

This clonotype showed up many times. This chain joins TRBV6-2 or TRBV6-3 and TRBJ2-7; D unclear. CDR1 and CDR2 from the germline V gene are MNHEY and SVGEGT. The V gene lost 8 bases and the J gene lost 2 bases, with 13 bases spanning the gap. This CDR3 is built from 13 residues. DNA of the CDR3: TGTGCCAGCGGCCAAACTTACCCCTACGAGCAGTACTTC. Protein: CASGQTYPYEQYF.

This clonotype appeared many times. With a much larger clone just one base away, this may be a read error. The chain joins TRBV5-5 to TRBJ2-5; 8 bases match TRBD1. The CDR3 consists of 13 residues. With V trimmed by 4 bases and J by 4 bases, 3 bases remained unmatched. Germline V CDR1 and CDR2: SGHKS, YYEKEE (reference sequence). CDR3 loop: CASSRQGPETQYF. CDR3 DNA: TGTGCCAGCAGCCGACAGGGGCCAGAGACCCAGTACTTC.

Points on this clonotype: This could be a read error, since a much larger clone is one nucleotide away. The chain is built from TRBV20-1 and TRBJ2-1, with D possibly matching TRBD2 (7 bases). The CDR3 spans 14 residues. Germline assignment: CDR1 DFQATT and CDR2 SNEGSKA (reference sequence). The CDR3 reads CSASRGGSYTEQFF. The CDR3 bases are TGCAGTGCCAGTAGGGGGGGGTCCTACACTGAGCAGTTCTTC.

In its sample, this clonotype was seen many times. This chain links TRBV19 with TRBJ1-2; D gene ambiguous. V was clipped by 3 bases and J by 1 base, with 9 bases between them. This CDR3 has 14 amino acids. Germline V gene data show CDR1 as LNHDA and CDR2 as SQIVND (reference sequence). CDR3 DNA sequence: TGTGCCAGTAGTATTAACCCTCTTAACTATGGCTACACCTTC. Its translation is CASSINPLNYGYTF.

To note about this clonotype: A read error may explain this, as a much larger clone is one base away. This rearrangement joins TRBV12-3 or TRBV12-4 to TRBJ2-1, with TRBD1 identical over 7 bases. With 5 bases clipped from V and 3 bases from J, the junction kept 10 bases outside the gene matches. The CDR3 covers 16 residues. CDR3 region: CASSDPAAGGYNEQFF. The DNA for the CDR3 is TGTGCCAGCAGTGACCCGGCGGCAGGGGGCTACAATGAGCAGTTCTTC.

The V and J genes are TRBV7-6 and TRBJ2-5, with 10 bases that match TRBD2. Per the germline V gene, CDR1 is SGHVS and CDR2 is FNYEAQ. V lost 1 base and J lost 2; bases outside the gene matches: 4. The CDR3 loop spans 16 amino acids. The CDR3 region has the DNA TGTGCCAGCAGCTTAGGGGGACTAGCGAATCAAGAGACCCAGTACTTC. Its translation is CASSLGGLANQETQYF.

The chain links TRBV7-2 to TRBJ2-7; 8 bases are a match to TRBD2. CDR3 size: 15 residues. Germline V gene lookup returns CDR1 SGHTA and CDR2 FQGNSA. Trimming took 0 bases from V and 3 from J; bases not matched to a gene: 4. CDR3 sequence: CASSLASGTYYEQYF. CDR3 nucleotide sequence: TGTGCCAGCAGCTTAGCTAGCGGGACCTACTACGAGCAGTACTTC.

This clonotype appeared a single time. The rearrangement joins TRBV10-3 to TRBJ1-5, with a tentative D call TRBD1 (5 bases). CDR1 and CDR2 (germline): ENHRY, SYGVKD. The CDR3 runs 14 residues. V dropped 3 bases and J dropped 2 bases, with 8 bases sitting between them. The CDR3 loop reads CAISEGGGNQPQHF. The CDR3 nucleotides read TGTGCCATCAGTGAAGGAGGGGGCAATCAGCCCCAGCATTTT.

This clonotype has at least ten counts. CDR3 bases: TGTGCCAGCAGTCCTAGAGGGGGCGGGAGAAGCACAGATACGCAGTATTTT. This gives the protein CASSPRGGGRSTDTQYF. The V gene is TRBV7-9, the J gene TRBJ2-3, with D perhaps matching TRBD1 or TRBD2 (7 bases each). V gave up 6 bases and J gave up 0 bases, with 19 bases separating them. Germline V CDR1 and CDR2: SEHNR, FQNEAQ (reference sequence). This CDR3 region has 17 residues.

There are many counts of this clonotype. The chain employs TRBV5-1 and TRBJ2-5; 7 nucleotides match TRBD1. The CDR3 has 15 amino acids. J was trimmed by 1 base and V by 0 bases; bases with no gene match: 3. Germline V lookup: CDR1 SGHRS, CDR2 YFSETQ. The CDR3 DNA sequence: TGCGCCAGCAGCTTGGCACAGGGGATCCAAGAGACCCAGTACTTC. It codes for CASSLAQGIQETQYF.

In its sample, this clonotype was seen many times. The V and J genes are TRBV5-1 and TRBJ2-1; D perhaps matches TRBD2 (5 bases). V was cut by 4 bases and J by 1 base, with 12 bases left in between. The CDR3 has 15 amino acids. Germline lookup yields CDR1 SGHRS and CDR2 YFSETQ. The CDR3 coding sequence is TGCGCCAGCAGCCCGGTGAGCGGATCCTACAATGAGCAGTTCTTC. Its translation is CASSPVSGSYNEQFF.

This clonotype was recorded many times. With a much larger clone just one base away, this may be a read error. The chain is built from TRBV6-4 and TRBJ1-2; D unresolved. CDR3 length equals 14 residues. V was clipped by 5 bases and J by 4 bases, with 14 bases between them. Germline CDR1 MRHNA, CDR2 SNTAGT. The chain's CDR3 is CASSHNVGSYGYTF. For the CDR3, the DNA is TGTGCCAGCAGTCACAACGTGGGTAGCTATGGCTACACCTTC.

In nucleotides, the CDR3 is TGTGCCAGCAGCTTATTGCCGAGGGAAGAGACCCAGTACTTC. Its protein is CASSLLPREETQYF. The rearrangement uses TRBV7-3 and TRBJ2-5; maybe TRBD2 (5 bases). Germline lookup yields CDR1 SGHTA and CDR2 FQGTGA. V was cut by 2 bases and J by 3 bases, with 10 bases left in between. The CDR3 loop spans 14 amino acids.

This clonotype was observed many times. The chain carries TRBV7-3 and TRBJ2-2; D may be TRBD1 (5 bases). This CDR3 region has 19 residues. Deletions cut 1 base from V and 5 bases from J, with 23 bases between. Germline CDR1 SGHTA, CDR2 FQGTGA. The CDR3 is CASSLKPVGVSEGTGELFF. Written as DNA, the CDR3 is TGTGCCAGCAGCTTAAAGCCCGTAGGGGTCTCAGAAGGGACCGGGGAGCTGTTTTTT.

With respect to this clonotype: The junction departs from the called germline gene at one end, perhaps through a read error. The chain employs TRBV2 and TRBJ2-2; 7 positions agree with TRBD1. The CDR3 is made up of 15 amino acids. The germline gives CDR1 SNHLY, CDR2 FYNNEI. The CDR3 bases are TGTGCCAGCAGTTTAGACAGGGTGAACACCGGGGAGCTGCTTTTT. It yields the protein CASSLDRVNTGELLF.

The chain has TRBV7-9 and TRBJ1-3; 7 positions match TRBD1. V lost 0 bases, J lost 4 bases, and 6 bases stayed unmatched. Germline V lookup: CDR1 SEHNR, CDR2 FQNEAQ (reference sequence). The CDR3 extends over 16 amino acids. The chain's CDR3 is CASSLAVAQGGNTIYF. The CDR3 DNA sequence: TGTGCCAGCAGCTTAGCGGTCGCACAGGGGGGAAACACCATATATTTT.

The V and J genes are TRBV7-2 and TRBJ2-1, with 8 bases aligning to TRBD1. Germline lookup yields CDR1 SGHTA and CDR2 FQGNSA. With V trimmed by 5 bases and J by 8 bases, 2 bases remained unmatched. This CDR3 is built from 12 residues. Written as DNA, the CDR3 is TGTGCCAGCAGCATGACAGGGGATGAGCAGTTCTTC. Its protein is CASSMTGDEQFF.

This sequence joins TRBV20-1 and TRBJ1-2, with D uncertain. The CDR3 covers 13 residues. In germline, CDR1 is DFQATT, CDR2 SNEGSKA (reference sequence). With 0 bases removed from V and 7 bases from J, the gap between germline ends came to 12 bases. CDR3 bases: TGCAGTGCTAGAGATGGGCGGGGAAGTGGCTACACCTTC. Amino acid sequence: CSARDGRGSGYTF.

This clonotype was picked up one time. The gene calls are TRBV7-2 and TRBJ2-7, with D possibly being TRBD2 (6 bases). The length of the CDR3 is 14 residues. V was pared by 5 bases and J by 2 bases, with 13 bases between. Germline V gene lookup returns CDR1 SGHTA and CDR2 FQGNSA. The DNA of the CDR3 is TGTGCCAGCAGCCCCGGGACTCGAACCTACGAGCAGTACTTC. It yields the protein CASSPGTRTYEQYF.

The V call is TRBV5-1, the J call TRBJ2-7; TRBD1 agrees at 10 bases. The CDR3 is 15 amino acids. Germline CDR1 and CDR2: SGHRS and YFSETQ. V gave up 2 bases and J gave up 4 bases; unmatched junction bases: 6. CDR3 sequence reads: CASSFDRGQGYEQYF. CDR3 bases: TGCGCCAGCAGCTTCGACAGGGGGCAGGGTTACGAGCAGTACTTC.

Concerning this clonotype: At one of its ends the junction is not consistent with the germline gene, which may arise from a read error. The V and J genes are TRBV20-1 and TRBJ2-4; 8 nucleotides line up with TRBD2. The CDR3 spans 13 residues. Germline CDR1 is DFQATT and CDR2 is SNEGSKA (reference sequence). Here the CDR3 DNA reads TGCAGTGCTCTTTGGACTAGCAAAAACACTCAGTACTTC. Its protein is CSALWTSKNTQYF.

This clonotype was detected many times. The chain combines TRBV15 with TRBJ1-1, with a weak D call TRBD1 (6 bases). The CDR3 spans 15 residues. Trimming stripped 0 bases from V and 1 base from J, with 9 bases between. CDR1 LNHNV and CDR2 YYDKDF come from the germline V gene (reference sequence). CDR3 sequence: CATSRDGQPNTEAFF. CDR3 DNA sequence: TGTGCCACCAGCAGAGACGGACAGCCGAACACTGAAGCTTTCTTT.

The CDR3 spells CAWSGQPRDSPLHF. DNA of the CDR3: TGTGCCTGGAGTGGGCAGCCGCGGGATTCACCCCTCCACTTT. The V call is TRBV30, the J call TRBJ1-6; D is ambiguous. CDR3 length: 14 amino acids. Trimming pared 1 base from V and 8 bases from J, leaving 12 bases between. Germline V gene sequence: CDR1 GTSNPN, CDR2 SVGIG (reference sequence).